A single sample is the source of the 9 T cell receptor beta chains below, sequenced in a study of blood T cells in healthy people across ages. The authors ran a second PCR of about 6 to 11 cycles using a sample-barcoded 5' primer and a J-beta primer mix. TCRdb ran MiXCR on the 5' RACE reads and lists one entry per CDR3 protein. This table has 650,000 to 700,000 distinct CDR3 sequences, about 50% appearing once. The sequenced sample was blood. These receptors were obtained from a woman older than 75 in good health.

This clonotype was counted a few times. The rearrangement uses TRBV4-2 and TRBJ2-2; unclear D gene. Germline lookup yields CDR1 LGHNA and CDR2 YNFKEQ. V lost 3 bases and J 4 bases, leaving 15 bases between the germline ends. This CDR3 has 16 amino acids. The CDR3 loop reads CASSQELARGTGELFF. The CDR3 nucleotides are TGTGCCAGCAGCCAGGAACTGGCCCGCGGCACCGGGGAGCTGTTTTTT.

This clonotype was counted at least ten times. This chain connects TRBV10-3 to TRBJ2-7, with 7 bases that match TRBD1. V dropped 10 bases and J dropped 2; count of bases not matched to a gene: 11. The CDR3 consists of 14 residues. Germline V gene sequence: CDR1 ENHRY, CDR2 SYGVKD. CDR3 region: CATQGVLSPYEQYF. The DNA for the CDR3 is TGTGCCACCCAGGGGGTCCTCTCCCCCTACGAGCAGTACTTC.

As for this clonotype: Possible read error: a much larger clone is one base away. The chain recombines TRBV7-2 with TRBJ2-3; D is unclear. The CDR3 loop spans 15 amino acids. Looked up from germline, CDR1 is SGHTA and CDR2 is FQGNSA. V was cut by 5 bases and J by 0 bases, with 12 bases left in between. CDR3 region: CASSPRHISTDTQYF. Written as DNA, the CDR3 is TGTGCCAGCAGCCCCAGACACATTAGCACAGATACGCAGTATTTT.

In its sample, this clonotype was seen once. Just one base apart from a much larger clone, this may be a read error. J is TRBJ2-3 and V is TRBV24-1; D remains ambiguous. The CDR3 consists of 12 residues. The germline gives CDR1 KGHDR, CDR2 SFDVKD. Trimming took off 3 bases at V and 2 bases at J, with 2 bases between the two ends. The CDR3 spells CATSDTTDTQYF. The CDR3 region has the DNA TGTGCCACCAGTGATACCACAGATACGCAGTATTTT.

In its sample, this clonotype was seen a few times. The chain links TRBV5-1 to TRBJ2-1; no clear D gene. Trimming removed 4 bases at V and 5 bases at J, with 13 bases between. Looked up from germline, CDR1 is SGHRS and CDR2 is YFSETQ. The CDR3 is made up of 14 amino acids. CDR3 amino acids: CASSNRVHDNEQFF. The CDR3 nucleotides read TGCGCCAGCAGCAACAGAGTGCATGACAATGAGCAGTTCTTC.

This clonotype was recorded at least ten times. The chain combines TRBV5-1 with TRBJ2-1; 13 positions match TRBD2. CDR3 length equals 15 residues. Germline CDR1 and CDR2: SGHRS and YFSETQ. Trimming took 2 bases from V and 9 from J; bases not matched to a gene: 5. In DNA, the CDR3 is TGCGCCAGCAGCTTAATGGGACTAGCGGGGACTGAGCAGTTCTTC. It encodes CASSLMGLAGTEQFF. The entire variable domain, with the rest obtained from reference TRBV5-1 and TRBJ2-1, is as follows: KAGVTQTPRYLIKTRGQQVTLSCSPISGHRSVSWYQQTPGQGLQFLFEYFSETQRNKGNFPGRFSGRQFSNSRSEMNVSTLELGDSALYLCASSLMGLAGTEQFFGPGTRLTVL.

V and J are TRBV10-3 and TRBJ2-7; no firm D call. Germline V lookup: CDR1 ENHRY, CDR2 SYGVKD. V dropped 7 bases and J dropped 7 bases, with 14 bases sitting between them. This CDR3 contains 12 residues. CDR3 protein: CAIMSPSGEQYF. The CDR3 DNA sequence: TGTGCCATCATGAGTCCTAGTGGGGAGCAGTACTTC.

This clonotype was picked up a small number of times. This chain uses TRBV12-3 or TRBV12-4 with TRBJ2-7; 8 nucleotides match TRBD2. The junction had 13 bases not matched to a gene; V was cut back by 6 bases and J by 6 bases. The CDR3 has 15 residues. The CDR3 DNA sequence: TGTGCCAGCAGCCCGGGAGGGACCATAGGGAGCGAGCAGTACTTC. Its protein product is CASSPGGTIGSEQYF.

CDR3 region: CSAPRGGRDEQFF. CDR3 coding DNA: TGCAGTGCACCGCGGGGGGGCCGGGATGAGCAGTTCTTC. The rearrangement joins TRBV20-1 to TRBJ2-1, with TRBD2 matching 9 bases. Germline loops: CDR1 DFQATT, CDR2 SNEGSKA (reference sequence). The CDR3 extends over 13 amino acids. With 6 bases clipped from V and 8 bases from J, the junction kept 8 bases outside the gene matches.